This T cell receptor beta chain was sequenced for a study of blood T cell repertoires in COVID-19. In the study overall: T cells, B-cell-depleted T cells, or PBMCs provided the cDNA or gDNA that served as material.

Germline values: CDR1 SGHKS, CDR2 YYEKEE (reference sequence). CDR3 length: 13 amino acids. The V end lost 4 bases, the J end lost 0 bases, and 5 bases lay between the germline ends. The assay was immunoSEQ multiplex PCR, and TCRdb's table has in-frame clones only and misses some. The sample consists of about 310,000 clones, roughly 90% of them appearing once. The sequence derives from a woman in her thirties with COVID-19, enrolled during active disease. The sequenced sample consisted of peripheral blood. The J gene is TRBJ1-5, the V gene TRBV5-5; D is unclear. The CDR3 DNA reads as TGTGCCAGCAGCCTAACTAGCAATCAGCCCCAGCATTTT. It encodes CASSLTSNQPQHF.